These 14 T cell receptor beta chains were sequenced from one sample in a study of T cell repertoires in cytomegalovirus infection. Using its own MiXCR run on the reads, TCRdb lists one record per CDR3 protein. The sample contains 55,000 to 70,000 distinct CDR3 sequences, 20% to 25% of which appear only once. What these receptors recognize is not known. Sequenced: PBMCs, sequenced either directly or after in vitro stimulation (not recorded which). The receptors originated from a human donor in good health (CMV status not recorded). Some clones in this sample may be carry-over from other donors' samples.

The chain joins TRBV23-1 to TRBJ2-1, with TRBD2 as a possible D gene (6 bases). TRBV23-1 is treated as an ORF (open reading frame) with a function not yet certain. V lost 8 bases, J lost 5 bases, and 16 bases lay in between. This CDR3 contains 14 residues. For the CDR3, the DNA is TGCGCCAGCCTCCGGCGGCGGGAACACAATGAGCAGTTCTTC. Its translation is CASLRRREHNEQFF.

This chain connects TRBV27 to TRBJ2-3; D is uncertain. The CDR3 extends over 13 amino acids. Germline assignment: CDR1 MNHEY and CDR2 SMNVEV (reference sequence). Trimming pared 5 bases from V and 3 bases from J, leaving 9 bases between. This CDR3 is CASSPLGTDTQYF. The CDR3 DNA sequence: TGTGCCAGCAGTCCCCTGGGGACAGATACGCAGTATTTT.

This clonotype showed up many times. The rearrangement uses TRBV7-9 and TRBJ1-1, with 7 nucleotides matching TRBD1. This CDR3 comprises 16 residues. Unmatched junction bases numbered 12, after V lost 7 bases and J lost 1 base. The germline CDR1 and CDR2 sequences are SEHNR and FQNEAQ (reference sequence). CDR3 DNA sequence: TGTGCCAGCACCCGAGACAGGGCGGTGAAGAACACTGAAGCTTTCTTT. Translated: CASTRDRAVKNTEAFF.

This clonotype was detected a few times. The chain joins TRBV6-5 to TRBJ2-1; no definite D call. V was trimmed by 6 bases and J by 1 base, leaving 10 bases between them. Germline CDR1 reads MNHEY; CDR2 reads SVGAGI. The CDR3 contains 14 residues. This CDR3 reads CASSESKSYNEQFF. CDR3 nucleotide sequence: TGTGCCAGCAGCGAAAGCAAATCCTACAATGAGCAGTTCTTC.

The chain links TRBV7-2 to TRBJ2-5, with 7 positions matching TRBD2. J was trimmed by 1 base and V by 3 bases; bases with no gene match: 8. Germline assignment: CDR1 SGHTA and CDR2 FQGNSA. The CDR3 contains 16 residues. The CDR3 DNA reads TGTGCCAGCAGCTTCAACCTAGCGGTTTCCCAAGAGACCCAGTACTTC. Amino acid sequence: CASSFNLAVSQETQYF.

The chain joins TRBV9 to TRBJ2-5; D is ambiguous. The CDR3 is 12 residues long. CDR1 is SGDLS and CDR2 is YYNGEE in the germline V gene. With 4 bases removed from V and 1 base from J, the gap between germline ends came to 5 bases. DNA for the CDR3: TGTGCCAGCAGCCCTAGCCAAGAGACCCAGTACTTC. It encodes CASSPSQETQYF.

This rearrangement joins TRBV28 to TRBJ2-5, with D tentatively TRBD2 (7 bases). Trimming stripped 6 bases from V and 12 bases from J, with 14 bases between. This CDR3 is 11 amino acids long. Germline assignment: CDR1 MDHEN and CDR2 SYDVKM. CDR3 sequence: CASRGGGAKYF. CDR3 DNA sequence: TGTGCCAGCAGGGGGGGGGGGGCTAAGTACTTC.

This clonotype was counted only a few times. This rearrangement joins TRBV20-1 to TRBJ1-1; a possible D gene is TRBD1 (5 bases). V gave up 0 bases and J gave up 4 bases, with 15 bases separating them. Germline CDR1 is DFQATT and CDR2 is SNEGSKA (reference sequence). The CDR3 loop spans 15 amino acids. The CDR3 DNA reads TGCAGTGCTAGAGATTGGCGGGGGATGATCACTGAAGCTTTCTTT. It encodes CSARDWRGMITEAFF.

This clonotype was observed many times. This sequence joins TRBV27 and TRBJ1-6, with D perhaps TRBD1 (5 bases). The germline V and J ends were trimmed by 10 bases and 0 bases, with 19 bases remaining between them. CDR3 length equals 17 residues. Germline CDR1 and CDR2: MNHEY and SMNVEV (reference sequence). The CDR3, as DNA: TGTGCCACCTCACCCCCAGGGATGAGCTCCTATAATTCACCCCTCCACTTT. Translated, it gives CATSPPGMSSYNSPLHF.

This clonotype has ten or more counts. The J gene is TRBJ2-6, the V gene TRBV12-3 or TRBV12-4; TRBD1 might be the D (5 bases). This CDR3 is built from 15 residues. Trimming cost V 6 bases and J 2 bases, with 11 bases left between them. The CDR3 loop is CASSLRAAGANVLTF. The CDR3 nucleotides read TGTGCCAGCAGCCTCAGGGCTGCTGGGGCCAACGTCCTGACTTTC.

Many counts were recorded for this clonotype. The chain couples TRBV7-2 to TRBJ2-2; D is tentatively TRBD1 or TRBD2 (5 bases each). V was pared by 2 bases and J by 1 base, with 8 bases between. This CDR3 region has 15 residues. Germline CDR1 reads SGHTA; CDR2 reads FQGNSA. The CDR3 here is CASSLWGRNTGELFF. CDR3 in DNA: TGTGCCAGCAGCTTATGGGGGAGGAACACCGGGGAGCTGTTTTTT.

This sequence joins TRBV11-3 and TRBJ2-3; D not resolved. The germline V gene encodes CDR1 SGHNT and CDR2 YENEEA. The CDR3 runs 15 residues. V lost 2 bases, J lost 9 bases, and 18 bases lay in between. The CDR3 is CASSLSTIVLKTQYF. The CDR3 bases are TGTGCCAGCAGCTTAAGTACGATCGTTTTGAAGACGCAGTATTTT.

The rearrangement joins TRBV5-6 to TRBJ2-3, with 7 bases identical to TRBD2. V trimming: 1 base; J trimming: 4 bases; junction bases outside the gene matches: 6. Germline V gives CDR1 SGHDT, CDR2 YYEEEE. The CDR3 is 15 residues long. The CDR3 sequence is CASSLSGREADTQYF. The CDR3 DNA follows: TGTGCCAGCAGCTTGTCTGGGAGGGAGGCAGATACGCAGTATTTT.

The chain combines TRBV20-1 with TRBJ2-3; no reliable D call. The V end lost 0 bases, the J end lost 7 bases, and 11 bases lay between the germline ends. The CDR3 spans 13 residues. Germline V lookup: CDR1 DFQATT, CDR2 SNEGSKA (reference sequence). CDR3 sequence (DNA): TGCAGTGCTAGAGATCGACTTTCGTATACGCAGTATTTT. Amino acid sequence: CSARDRLSYTQYF.